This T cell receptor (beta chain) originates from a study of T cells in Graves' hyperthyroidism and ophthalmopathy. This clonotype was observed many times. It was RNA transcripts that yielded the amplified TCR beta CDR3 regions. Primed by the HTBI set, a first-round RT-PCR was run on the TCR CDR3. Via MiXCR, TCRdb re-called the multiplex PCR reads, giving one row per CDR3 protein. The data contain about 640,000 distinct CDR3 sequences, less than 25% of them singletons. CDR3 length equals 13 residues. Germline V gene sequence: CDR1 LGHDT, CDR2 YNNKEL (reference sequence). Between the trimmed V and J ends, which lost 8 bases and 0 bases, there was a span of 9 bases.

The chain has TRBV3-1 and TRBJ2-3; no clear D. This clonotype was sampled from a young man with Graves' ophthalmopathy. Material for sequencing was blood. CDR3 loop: CASRFESTDTQYF. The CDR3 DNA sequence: TGTGCCAGCCGCTTTGAGAGCACAGATACGCAGTATTTT.